The 5 T cell receptor beta chains below all came from one sample that was sequenced in a study of blood T cell repertoires in COVID-19. Produced via immunoSEQ multiplex PCR; TCRdb's table is partial and in-frame only. The table includes under 250,000 clones, about 86% detected once. The sequenced sample was peripheral blood. The receptors were gathered from a man aged 40-49 years with active or convalescent COVID-19.

V usage is TRBV27 and J usage is TRBJ1-1; D remains unclear. The CDR3 consists of 15 residues. The germline V gene encodes CDR1 MNHEY and CDR2 SMNVEV (reference sequence). V dropped 4 bases and J dropped 0 bases, with 12 bases sitting between them. The CDR3 DNA reads as TGTGCCAGCAGTTCATCAGGAGCTCTGAACACTGAAGCTTTCTTT. Protein sequence: CASSSSGALNTEAFF.

V is TRBV2 and J is TRBJ1-6; possibly TRBD1 for D (6 bases). V was clipped by 4 bases and J by 7 bases, with 8 bases between them. Germline V lookup: CDR1 SNHLY, CDR2 FYNNEI. The CDR3 has 13 amino acids. CDR3 in amino acids: CASSGQGNSPLHF. The CDR3, as DNA: TGTGCCAGCAGTGGTCAGGGGAATTCACCCCTCCACTTT.

This clone was seen just once. The rearrangement joins TRBV7-8 to TRBJ2-6, with TRBD2 identical over 7 bases. Germline assignment: CDR1 SGHVS and CDR2 FQNEAQ. The CDR3 spans 19 residues. J lost 0 bases, V lost 4 bases, and 12 bases had no gene match. The CDR3 region has the DNA TGTGCCAGCAGCTACCTAGGGAGGGACGGATTCTCTGGGGCCAACGTCCTGACTTTC. It is translated as CASSYLGRDGFSGANVLTF. Together with reference TRBV7-8 and TRBJ2-6, the CDR3 gives the full variable domain: GAGVSQSPRYKVAKRGQDVALRCDPISGHVSLFWYQQALGQGPEFLTYFQNEAQLDKSGLPSDRFFAERPEGSVSTLKIQRTQQEDSAVYLCASSYLGRDGFSGANVLTFGAGSRLTVL.

The V call is TRBV7-9, the J call TRBJ2-5, with 13 bases lining up with TRBD2. The CDR3 extends over 15 amino acids. Germline CDR1 is SEHNR and CDR2 is FQNEAQ (reference sequence). V lost 7 bases, J lost 5 bases, and 7 bases stayed unmatched. CDR3 sequence (DNA): TGTGCCAGCACCCTGGGACTAGCGGGAAGGGAGACCCAGTACTTC. Translation: CASTLGLAGRETQYF.

The CDR3, as DNA: TGTGCCAGCAACGAGGGGACAGTCCAAGAGACCCAGTACTTC. Translation: CASNEGTVQETQYF. This chain joins TRBV7-9 and TRBJ2-5; 7 nucleotides match TRBD1. Germline V gene lookup returns CDR1 SEHNR and CDR2 FQNEAQ (reference sequence). CDR3 size: 14 residues. V shed 7 bases, J shed 1 base, and the junction held 6 bases outside the gene matches.